The 6 T cell receptor beta chains below all came from one sample that was sequenced in a study of blood T cell repertoires in COVID-19. Clones were read by immunoSEQ multiplex PCR, and TCRdb kept only the in-frame ones, dropping some. The sample includes some 96,000 clones, roughly 92% of them seen just once. Input material: peripheral blood. Receptors were obtained from a man aged 45-65 years with active COVID-19.

This clone appeared once. V and J are TRBV27 and TRBJ1-4, with 8 bases matching TRBD1. V dropped 5 bases and J dropped 8; count of bases not matched to a gene: 7. The CDR3 extends over 14 amino acids. Per germline, CDR1 MNHEY and CDR2 SMNVEV (reference sequence). CDR3 DNA sequence: TGTGCCAGCAGTCCTACAGGGGGATGGGAAAAACTGTTTTTT. Translated: CASSPTGGWEKLFF.

This chain uses TRBV29-1 with TRBJ1-5, with D maybe TRBD1 (5 bases). The germline V gene encodes CDR1 SQVTM and CDR2 ANQGSEA. The CDR3 is 13 residues long. Trimming took off 4 bases at V and 4 bases at J, with 11 bases between the two ends. Here the CDR3 DNA reads TGCAGCGTTGCTTTAGACAGAAATCAGCCCCAGCATTTT. It is translated as CSVALDRNQPQHF.

The chain recombines TRBV4-1 with TRBJ1-2; D remains ambiguous. CDR3 length: 15 residues. The germline gives CDR1 MGHRA, CDR2 YSYEKL. V was pared by 4 bases and J by 0 bases, with 12 bases between. CDR3 coding DNA: TGCGCCAGCAGCCCCTCAGAGGTAGCTAACTATGGCTACACCTTC. This gives the protein CASSPSEVANYGYTF.

The chain carries TRBV15 and TRBJ1-1, with D hard to call. Germline CDR1 and CDR2: LNHNV and YYDKDF (reference sequence). Trimming pared 1 base from V and 7 bases from J, leaving 13 bases between. The CDR3 runs to 14 residues. The CDR3 DNA reads TGTGCCACCAGCAGAGTCTCCAGGAACGGTGAAGCTTTCTTT. It translates to CATSRVSRNGEAFF.

The chain recombines TRBV15 with TRBJ2-5, with D possibly matching TRBD2 (6 bases). The CDR3 has 16 residues. V lost 4 bases and J 2 bases, leaving 17 bases between the germline ends. CDR1 is LNHNV and CDR2 is YYDKDF in the germline V gene (reference sequence). This chain's CDR3 is CATSTLSGVIQETQYF. CDR3 nucleotide sequence: TGTGCCACCAGCACTCTCTCGGGGGTGATACAAGAGACCCAGTACTTC.

This clone occurred once. This chain uses TRBV3-1 (or the pseudogene TRBV3-2) with TRBJ2-7; D not certain. V was cut by 3 bases and J by 0 bases, with 9 bases left in between. CDR1 and CDR2 (germline): LGHDT, YNNKEL (reference sequence). This CDR3 is 14 amino acids long. The DNA of the CDR3 is TGTGCCAGCAGCCACCCCTCCCCCTCCTACGAGCAGTACTTC. This sequence encodes CASSHPSPSYEQYF.